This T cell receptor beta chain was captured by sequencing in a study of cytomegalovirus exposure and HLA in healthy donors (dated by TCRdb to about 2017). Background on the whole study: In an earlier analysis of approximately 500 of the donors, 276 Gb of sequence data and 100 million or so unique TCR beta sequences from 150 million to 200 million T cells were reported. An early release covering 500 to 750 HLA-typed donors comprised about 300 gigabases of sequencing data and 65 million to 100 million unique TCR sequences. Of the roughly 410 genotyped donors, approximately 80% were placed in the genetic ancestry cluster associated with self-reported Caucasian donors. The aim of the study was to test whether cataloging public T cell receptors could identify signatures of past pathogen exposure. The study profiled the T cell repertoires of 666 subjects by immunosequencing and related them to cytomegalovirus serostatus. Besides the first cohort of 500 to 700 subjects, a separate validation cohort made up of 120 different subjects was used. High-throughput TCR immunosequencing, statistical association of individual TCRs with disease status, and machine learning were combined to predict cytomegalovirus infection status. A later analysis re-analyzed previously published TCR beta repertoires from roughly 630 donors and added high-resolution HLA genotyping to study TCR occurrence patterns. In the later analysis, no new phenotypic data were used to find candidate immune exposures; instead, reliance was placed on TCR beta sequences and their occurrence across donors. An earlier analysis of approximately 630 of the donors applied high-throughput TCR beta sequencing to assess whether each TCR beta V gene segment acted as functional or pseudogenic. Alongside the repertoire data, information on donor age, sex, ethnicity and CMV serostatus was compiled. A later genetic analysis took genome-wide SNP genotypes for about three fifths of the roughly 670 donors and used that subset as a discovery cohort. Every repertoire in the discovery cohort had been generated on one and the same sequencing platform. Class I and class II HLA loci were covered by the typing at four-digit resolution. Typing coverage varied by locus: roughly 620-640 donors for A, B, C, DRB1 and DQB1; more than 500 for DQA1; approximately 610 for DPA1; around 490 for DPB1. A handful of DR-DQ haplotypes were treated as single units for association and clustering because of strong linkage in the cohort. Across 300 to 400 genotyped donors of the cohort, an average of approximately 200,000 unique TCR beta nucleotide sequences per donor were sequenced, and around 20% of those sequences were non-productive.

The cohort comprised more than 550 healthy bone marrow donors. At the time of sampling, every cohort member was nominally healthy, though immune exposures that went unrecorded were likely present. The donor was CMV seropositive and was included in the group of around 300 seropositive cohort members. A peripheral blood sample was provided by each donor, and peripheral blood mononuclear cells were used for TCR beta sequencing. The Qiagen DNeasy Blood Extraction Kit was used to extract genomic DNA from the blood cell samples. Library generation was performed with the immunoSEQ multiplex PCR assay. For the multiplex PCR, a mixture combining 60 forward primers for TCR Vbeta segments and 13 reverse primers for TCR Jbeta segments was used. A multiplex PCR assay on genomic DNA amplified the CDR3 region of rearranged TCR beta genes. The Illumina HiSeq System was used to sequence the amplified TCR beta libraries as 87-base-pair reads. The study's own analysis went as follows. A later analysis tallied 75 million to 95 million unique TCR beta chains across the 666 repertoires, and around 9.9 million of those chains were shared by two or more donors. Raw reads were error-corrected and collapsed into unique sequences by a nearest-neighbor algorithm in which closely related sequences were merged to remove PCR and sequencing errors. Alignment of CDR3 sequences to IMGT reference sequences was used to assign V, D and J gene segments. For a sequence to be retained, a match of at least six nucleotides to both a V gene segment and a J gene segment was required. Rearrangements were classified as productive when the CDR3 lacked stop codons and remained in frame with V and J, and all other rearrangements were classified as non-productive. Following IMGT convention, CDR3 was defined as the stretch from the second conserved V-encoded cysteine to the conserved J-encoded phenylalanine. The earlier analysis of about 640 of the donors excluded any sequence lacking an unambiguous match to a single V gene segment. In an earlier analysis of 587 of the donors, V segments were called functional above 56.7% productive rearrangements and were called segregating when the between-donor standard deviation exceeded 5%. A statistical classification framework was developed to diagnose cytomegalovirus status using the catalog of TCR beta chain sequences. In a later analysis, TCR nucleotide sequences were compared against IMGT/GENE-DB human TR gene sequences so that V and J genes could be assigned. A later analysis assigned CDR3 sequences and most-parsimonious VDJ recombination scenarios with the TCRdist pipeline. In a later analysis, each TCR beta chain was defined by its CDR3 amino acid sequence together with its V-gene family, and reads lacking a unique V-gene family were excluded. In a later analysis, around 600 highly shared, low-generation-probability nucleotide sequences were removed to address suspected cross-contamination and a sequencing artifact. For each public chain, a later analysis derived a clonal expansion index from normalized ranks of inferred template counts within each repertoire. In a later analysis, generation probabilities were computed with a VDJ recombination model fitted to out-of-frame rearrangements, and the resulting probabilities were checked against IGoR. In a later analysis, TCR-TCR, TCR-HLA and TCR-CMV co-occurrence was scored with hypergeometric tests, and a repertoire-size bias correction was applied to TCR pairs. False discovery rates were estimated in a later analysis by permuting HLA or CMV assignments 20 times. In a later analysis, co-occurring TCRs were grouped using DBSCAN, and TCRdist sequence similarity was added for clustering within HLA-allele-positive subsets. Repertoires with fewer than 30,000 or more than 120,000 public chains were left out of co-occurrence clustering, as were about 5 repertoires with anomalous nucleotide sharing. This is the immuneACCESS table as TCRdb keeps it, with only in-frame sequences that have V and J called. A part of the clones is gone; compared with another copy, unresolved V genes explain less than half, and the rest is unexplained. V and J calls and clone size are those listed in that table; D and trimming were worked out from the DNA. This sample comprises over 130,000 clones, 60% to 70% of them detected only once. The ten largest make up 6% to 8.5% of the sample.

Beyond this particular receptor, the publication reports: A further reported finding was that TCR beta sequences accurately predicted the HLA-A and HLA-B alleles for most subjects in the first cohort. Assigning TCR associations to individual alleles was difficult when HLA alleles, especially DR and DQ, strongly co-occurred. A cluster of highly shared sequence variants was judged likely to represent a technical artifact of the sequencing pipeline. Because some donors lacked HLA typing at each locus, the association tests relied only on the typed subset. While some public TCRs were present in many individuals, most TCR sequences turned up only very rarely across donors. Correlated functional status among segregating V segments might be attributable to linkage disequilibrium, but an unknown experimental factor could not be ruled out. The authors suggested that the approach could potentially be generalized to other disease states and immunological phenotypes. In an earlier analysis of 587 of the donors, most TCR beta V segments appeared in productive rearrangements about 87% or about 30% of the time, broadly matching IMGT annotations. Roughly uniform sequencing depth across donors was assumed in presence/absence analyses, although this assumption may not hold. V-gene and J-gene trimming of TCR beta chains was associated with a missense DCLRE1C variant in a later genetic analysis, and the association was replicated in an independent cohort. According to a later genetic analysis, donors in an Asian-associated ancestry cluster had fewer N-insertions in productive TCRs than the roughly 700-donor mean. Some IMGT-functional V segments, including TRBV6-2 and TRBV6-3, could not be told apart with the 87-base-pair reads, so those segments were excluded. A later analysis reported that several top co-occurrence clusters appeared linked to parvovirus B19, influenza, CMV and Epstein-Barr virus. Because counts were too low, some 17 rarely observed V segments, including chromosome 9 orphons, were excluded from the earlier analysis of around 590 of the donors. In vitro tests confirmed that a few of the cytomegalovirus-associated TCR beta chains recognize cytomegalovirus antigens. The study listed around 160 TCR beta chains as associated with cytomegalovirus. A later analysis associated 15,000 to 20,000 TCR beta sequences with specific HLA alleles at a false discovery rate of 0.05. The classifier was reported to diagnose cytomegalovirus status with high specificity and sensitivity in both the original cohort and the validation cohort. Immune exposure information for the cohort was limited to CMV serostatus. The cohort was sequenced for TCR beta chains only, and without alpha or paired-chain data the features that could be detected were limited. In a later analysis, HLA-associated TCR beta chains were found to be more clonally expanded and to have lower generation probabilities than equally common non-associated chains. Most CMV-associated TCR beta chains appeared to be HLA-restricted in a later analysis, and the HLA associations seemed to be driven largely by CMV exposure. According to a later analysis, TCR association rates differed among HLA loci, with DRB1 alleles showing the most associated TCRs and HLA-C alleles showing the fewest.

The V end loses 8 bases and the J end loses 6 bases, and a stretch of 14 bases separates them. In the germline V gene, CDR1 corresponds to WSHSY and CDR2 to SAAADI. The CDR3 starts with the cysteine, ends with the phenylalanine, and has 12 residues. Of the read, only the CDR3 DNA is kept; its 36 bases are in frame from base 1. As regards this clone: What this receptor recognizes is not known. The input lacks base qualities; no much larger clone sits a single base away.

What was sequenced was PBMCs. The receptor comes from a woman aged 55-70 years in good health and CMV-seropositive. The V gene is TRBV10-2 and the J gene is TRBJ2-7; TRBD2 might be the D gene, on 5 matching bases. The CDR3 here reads CASGNGVSEQYF. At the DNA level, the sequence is TGCGCCAGCGGAAACGGGGTAAGCGAGCAGTACTTC.